This TCR beta chain is drawn from a study of T-cell memory formation after mild COVID-19. The overall study: TCR clusters were largely donor specific. Study-wide points: Nothing confirmed that second-wave clones peaking on day 37 were specific for SARS-CoV-2. Those CD4+ clones that contracted were mainly in CM and EM (CD8+ ones in EMRA). Clones contracting day 15 to 85 were balanced CD4/CD8; later expanders leaned CD4+.

The table lists this clonotype with a few counts. The antigen remains unidentified. TCRdb re-analysed the 5' RACE reads in MiXCR, keeping a single row per CDR3 protein. The table lists 560,000 or so distinct CDR3 sequences, roughly 17% of them singletons. Material for sequencing was PBMCs or a T cell subset sorted from them (not recorded which). This sequence was found in an adult woman who had mild COVID-19 (a few samples of this study predate the infection). Cell type and time point are not known.

The CDR3 DNA is TGTGCCAGCAGCTTCCTAGCCCCAGATACGCAGTATTTT. Translated, it gives CASSFLAPDTQYF. The chain combines TRBV5-5 with TRBJ2-3; D is perhaps TRBD2 (5 bases). CDR3 length: 13 amino acids. Deletions cut 2 bases from V and 4 bases from J, with 8 bases between. Germline V lookup: CDR1 SGHKS, CDR2 YYEKEE (reference sequence).